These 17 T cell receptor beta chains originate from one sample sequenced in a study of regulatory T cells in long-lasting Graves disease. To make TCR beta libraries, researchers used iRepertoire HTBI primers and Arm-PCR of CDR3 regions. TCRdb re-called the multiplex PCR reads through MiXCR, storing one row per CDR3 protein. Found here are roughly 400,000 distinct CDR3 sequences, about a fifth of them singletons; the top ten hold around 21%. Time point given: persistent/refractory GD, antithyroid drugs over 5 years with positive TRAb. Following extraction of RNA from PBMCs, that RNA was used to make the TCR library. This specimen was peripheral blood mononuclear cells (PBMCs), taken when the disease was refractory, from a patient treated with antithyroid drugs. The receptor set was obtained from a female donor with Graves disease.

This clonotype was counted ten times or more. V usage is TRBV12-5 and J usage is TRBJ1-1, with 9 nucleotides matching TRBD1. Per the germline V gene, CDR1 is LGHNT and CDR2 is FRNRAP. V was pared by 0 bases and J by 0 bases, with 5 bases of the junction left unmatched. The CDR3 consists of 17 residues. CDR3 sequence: CASGLVQGQGVNTEAFF. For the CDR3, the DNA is TGTGCTAGTGGTTTGGTACAGGGACAGGGTGTGAACACTGAAGCTTTCTTT.

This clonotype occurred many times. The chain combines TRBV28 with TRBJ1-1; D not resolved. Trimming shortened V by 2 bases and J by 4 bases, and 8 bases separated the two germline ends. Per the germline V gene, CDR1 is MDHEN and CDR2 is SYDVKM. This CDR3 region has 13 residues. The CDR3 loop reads CASSLKGITEAFF. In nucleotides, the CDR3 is TGTGCCAGCAGTTTAAAAGGAATCACTGAAGCTTTCTTT.

The CDR3 DNA follows: TGCAGTGCTAGAGATCTAGCGGGAGGATACAATGAGCAGTTCTTC. It yields the protein CSARDLAGGYNEQFF. The V and J genes are TRBV20-1 and TRBJ2-1, with TRBD2 matching 11 bases. Germline assignment: CDR1 DFQATT and CDR2 SNEGSKA (reference sequence). CDR3 size: 15 residues. J lost 4 bases, V lost 0 bases, and 2 bases had no gene match.

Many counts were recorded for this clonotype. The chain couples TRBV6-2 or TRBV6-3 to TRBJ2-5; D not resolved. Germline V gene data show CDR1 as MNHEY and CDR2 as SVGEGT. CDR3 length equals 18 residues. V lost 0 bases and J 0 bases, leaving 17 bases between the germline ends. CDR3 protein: CASSYSIQIQLYQETQYF. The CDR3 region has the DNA TGTGCCAGCAGTTACTCGATACAGATTCAGTTGTACCAAGAGACCCAGTACTTC.

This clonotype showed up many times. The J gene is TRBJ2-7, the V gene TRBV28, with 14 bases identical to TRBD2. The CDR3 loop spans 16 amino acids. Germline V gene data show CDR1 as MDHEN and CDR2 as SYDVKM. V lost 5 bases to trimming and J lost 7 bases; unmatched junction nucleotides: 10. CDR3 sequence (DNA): TGTGCCAGCAGTGCCCCTGGGACTAGCGGGAGACGTGAGCAGTACTTC. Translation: CASSAPGTSGRREQYF.

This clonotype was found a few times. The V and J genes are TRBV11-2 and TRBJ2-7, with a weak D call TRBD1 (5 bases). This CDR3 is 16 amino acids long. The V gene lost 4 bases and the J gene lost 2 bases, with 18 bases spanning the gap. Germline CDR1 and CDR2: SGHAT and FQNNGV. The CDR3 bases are TGTGCCAGCAGCTCACTTGTGGCAGGGCCTGCCTACGAGCAGTACTTC. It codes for CASSSLVAGPAYEQYF.

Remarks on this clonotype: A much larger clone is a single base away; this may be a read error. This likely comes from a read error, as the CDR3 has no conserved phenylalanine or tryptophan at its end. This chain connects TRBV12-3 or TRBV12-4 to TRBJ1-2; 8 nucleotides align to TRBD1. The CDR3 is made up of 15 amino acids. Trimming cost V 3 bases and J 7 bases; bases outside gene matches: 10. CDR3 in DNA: TGTGCCAGCAGTTTCTCAGGGGGCTTGGAGAGTGGCTACACCCTC. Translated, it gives CASSFSGGLESGYTL.

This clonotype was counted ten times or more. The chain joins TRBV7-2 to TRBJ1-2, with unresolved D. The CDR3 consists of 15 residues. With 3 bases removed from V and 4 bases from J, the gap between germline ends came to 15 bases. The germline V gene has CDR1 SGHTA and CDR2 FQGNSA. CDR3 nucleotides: TGTGCCAGCAGCTTGCGACTTAGTGAAGGCTATGGCTACACCTTC. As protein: CASSLRLSEGYGYTF.

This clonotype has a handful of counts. CDR3 sequence (DNA): TGCGCCAGCAGCTTCAGCCTTCGGGCTAGCGGGGTAGACCCCGGGGAGCTGTTTTTT. It codes for CASSFSLRASGVDPGELFF. The chain employs TRBV4-1 and TRBJ2-2; 9 bases line up with TRBD2. Germline loops: CDR1 MGHRA, CDR2 YSYEKL. With V trimmed by 5 bases and J by 6 bases, 19 bases remained unmatched. The CDR3 runs to 19 residues.

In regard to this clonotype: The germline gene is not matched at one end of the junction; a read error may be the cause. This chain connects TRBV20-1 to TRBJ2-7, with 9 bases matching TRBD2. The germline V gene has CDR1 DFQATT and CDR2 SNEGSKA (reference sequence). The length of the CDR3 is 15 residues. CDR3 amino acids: CSARSAGTSTYEQHF. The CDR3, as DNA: TGCAGTGCTAGATCCGCCGGGACTAGCACCTACGAGCAGCACTTC.

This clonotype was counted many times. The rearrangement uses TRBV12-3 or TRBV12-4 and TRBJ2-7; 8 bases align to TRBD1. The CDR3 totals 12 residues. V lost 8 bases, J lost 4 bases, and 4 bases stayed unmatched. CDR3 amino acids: CASDRDRYEQYF. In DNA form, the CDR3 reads TGTGCCAGCGATCGGGACAGGTACGAGCAGTACTTC.

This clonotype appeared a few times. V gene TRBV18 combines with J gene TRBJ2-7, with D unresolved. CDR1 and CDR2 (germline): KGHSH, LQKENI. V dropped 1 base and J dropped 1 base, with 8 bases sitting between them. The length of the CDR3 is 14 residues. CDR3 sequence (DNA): TGTGCCAGCTCACCACGGGCCATATCCTACGAGCAGTACTTC. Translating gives CASSPRAISYEQYF.

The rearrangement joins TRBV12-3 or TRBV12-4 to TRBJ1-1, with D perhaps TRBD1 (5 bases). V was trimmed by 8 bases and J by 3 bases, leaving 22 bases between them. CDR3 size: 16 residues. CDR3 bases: TGTGCCAGCTCACCAGGAACGGGCAGAGGGGACACTGAAGCTTTCTTT. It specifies CASSPGTGRGDTEAFF.

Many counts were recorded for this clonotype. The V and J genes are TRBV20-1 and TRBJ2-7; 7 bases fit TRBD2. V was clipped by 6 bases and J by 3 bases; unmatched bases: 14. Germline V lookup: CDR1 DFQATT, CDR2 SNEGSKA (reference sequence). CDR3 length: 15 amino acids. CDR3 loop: CSAWHQRGNFYEQYF. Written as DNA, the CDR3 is TGCAGTGCGTGGCACCAGCGGGGCAACTTCTACGAGCAGTACTTC.

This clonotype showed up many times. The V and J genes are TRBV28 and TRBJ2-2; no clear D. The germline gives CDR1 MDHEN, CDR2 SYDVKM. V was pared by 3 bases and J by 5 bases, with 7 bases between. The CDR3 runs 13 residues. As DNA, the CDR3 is TGTGCCAGCAGTTTTCGGGTGACCGGGGAGCTGTTTTTT. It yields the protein CASSFRVTGELFF.

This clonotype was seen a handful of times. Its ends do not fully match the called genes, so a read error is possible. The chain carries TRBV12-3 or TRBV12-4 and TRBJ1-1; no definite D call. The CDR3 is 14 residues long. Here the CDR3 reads CASRLQSRNTEALF. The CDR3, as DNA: TGTGCCAGCAGACTCCAATCCCGGAACACTGAAGCTCTCTTT.

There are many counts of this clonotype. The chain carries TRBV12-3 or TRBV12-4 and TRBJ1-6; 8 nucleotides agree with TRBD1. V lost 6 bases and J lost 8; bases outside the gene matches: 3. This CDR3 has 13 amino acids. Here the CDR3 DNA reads TGTGCCAGCAGCAAGACAGGGGATTCACCCCTCCACTTT. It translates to CASSKTGDSPLHF.